This note documents a single T cell receptor (beta chain) sequence. Its antigen is unidentified. The junction does not match germline at one end; this may be a read error. The entry originates in a study of blood T cells in healthy people across ages. Study-level points and caveats: Age advanced and TCR beta diversity per million T cells fell, roughly linearly. A greater number of naive CD4+ cells and higher diversity distinguished long-lived donors from aged donors.

Through a sample-barcoded 5' primer and a J-beta primer mix, a second PCR was run for roughly 6 to 11 cycles. TCRdb passed the 5' RACE reads through MiXCR, listing each CDR3 protein once. Of around 800,000 distinct CDR3 sequences listed, 53% are singletons. The germline CDR1 and CDR2 sequences are MGHDK and SYGVNS. There are 13 residues in the CDR3. The TCR comes from an older man in good health. Material for sequencing was blood. The chain combines TRBV25-1 with TRBJ1-2; D gene uncertain. CDR3 DNA sequence: TGTGCCTGCAGTGAGATCAGTTTCTATGGCTACACCTTC. Protein product: CACSEISFYGYTF.